The rows below give T cell receptor beta chains drawn from one sample of a study of cytomegalovirus exposure and HLA in healthy donors. Profiled with immunoSEQ multiplex PCR; TCRdb holds only in-frame clones, not every one. This sample has under 150,000 clones, with 70% to 90% found just once. The specimen sequenced was PBMCs. The source is a man aged 50-59 years in good health and CMV-seronegative. Each CDR3 is given with its conserved first and last residue. D genes are given only for firm matches. Size tells how often a clone was seen (once, few, many) or the class of an expanded clone, and some rows leave it out.

TGTGCCAGTAGTATAGGGACTAGCGGGGTCAATGAGCAGTTCTTC	CASSIGTSGVNEQFF	once	TRBV19	TRBJ2-1	TRBD2
TGCAGCGTTGAAGACAGGGAAAGGACTGAAGCTTTCTTT	CSVEDRERTEAFF	.	TRBV29-1	TRBJ1-1	.
TGTGCCAGCAGCTTTTCAGCGACTAACTATGGCTACACCTTC	CASSFSATNYGYTF	.	TRBV28	TRBJ1-2	.
TGTGCCAGCAGCCCCCGGACAGGGGATGTCGGGGAGCTGTTTTTT	CASSPRTGDVGELFF	once	TRBV11-2	TRBJ2-2	TRBD1
TGTGCCAGCAGCTATCAGACGGGACAGGGGTTCTACACCTTC	CASSYQTGQGFYTF	.	TRBV7-8	TRBJ1-2	TRBD1
TGTGCCAGCCACTTGGCGGGAGACTCCTACGAGCAGTACTTC	CASHLAGDSYEQYF	few	TRBV27	TRBJ2-7	TRBD2
TGTGCCAGCAGCTTGGCGCTAGCGGGGGGGCTGGTGCAGTTCTTC	CASSLALAGGLVQFF	.	TRBV5-6	TRBJ2-1	TRBD2
TGTGCCAGCAGTTTTCGTAGCGGGGTTCAAGAGACCCAGTACTTC	CASSFRSGVQETQYF	.	TRBV27	TRBJ2-5	TRBD2
TGTGCCAGCAGCTACCTCTCAACGGGGTACCAAGAGACCCAGTACTTC	CASSYLSTGYQETQYF	.	TRBV11-2	TRBJ2-5	.
TGTGCCAGCAGCCCGGAGGGAGGGAACACCATATATTTT	CASSPEGGNTIYF	once	TRBV5-8	TRBJ1-3	.
TGTGCCAGCAGCCTGGACTTCGTTAGCACAGATACGCAGTATTTT	CASSLDFVSTDTQYF	.	TRBV5-4	TRBJ2-3	.